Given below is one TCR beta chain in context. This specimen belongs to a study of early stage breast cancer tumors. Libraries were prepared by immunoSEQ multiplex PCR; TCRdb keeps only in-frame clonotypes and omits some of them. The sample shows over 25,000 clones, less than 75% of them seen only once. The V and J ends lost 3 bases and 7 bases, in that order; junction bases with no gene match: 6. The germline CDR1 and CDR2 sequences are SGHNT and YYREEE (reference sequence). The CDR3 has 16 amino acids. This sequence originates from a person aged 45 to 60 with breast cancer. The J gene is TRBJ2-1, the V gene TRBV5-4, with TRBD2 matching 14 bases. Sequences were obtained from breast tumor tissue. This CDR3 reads CASSSEGLAGGNEQFF. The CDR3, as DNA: TGTGCCAGCAGCTCCGAAGGACTAGCGGGAGGAAATGAGCAGTTCTTC.